Listed below are T cell receptor beta chains from one sample, sequenced in a study of T cells in Graves' hyperthyroidism and ophthalmopathy. TCRdb processed the multiplex PCR reads anew with MiXCR; each CDR3 protein has one entry. The sample consists of about 600,000 distinct CDR3 sequences, approximately 16% of them appearing once. Sequencing used blood. Receptors originate from a woman between 35 and 50 years old with Graves' ophthalmopathy. CDR3s include the opening cysteine and the closing phenylalanine or tryptophan. D genes are given only for firm matches. A row's size may be missing; if present it is once, few, many or a size class.

d_gene,j_gene,abundance,v_gene,CDR3nt,CDR3aa
TRBD1,TRBJ1-1,NA,TRBV7-9,TGTGCCAGCAGCTGGGGACAGGGACAGAACACTGAAGCTTTCTTT,CASSWGQGQNTEAFF
TRBD2,TRBJ2-1,NA,TRBV20-1,TGCAGTGCTTTCCTAGCGGGAGCTTTTAATGAGCAGTTCTTC,CSAFLAGAFNEQFF
TRBD2,TRBJ2-5,many,TRBV3-1,TGTGCCAGCAGCCAAGATCGGGCTAGCGGGAGTGAGACCCAGTACTTC,CASSQDRASGSETQYF
NA,TRBJ2-7,few,TRBV2,TGTGCCAGCATGACTTGGGGGGAGCCCTACGAGCAGTACTTC,CASMTWGEPYEQYF
TRBD2,TRBJ2-1,NA,TRBV9,TGTGCCAGCAGCCCCCCGGGGGGGCCCTACAATGAGCAGTTCTTC,CASSPPGGPYNEQFF
NA,TRBJ1-3,NA,TRBV12-3/TRBV12-4,TGTGCCAGCAGTTTAATGGGGACTTCGGGAAACACCATATATTTT,CASSLMGTSGNTIYF
NA,TRBJ1-3,many,TRBV20-1,TGCAGTGCTTCCTCGACTGGAAACACCATATATTTT,CSASSTGNTIYF
NA,TRBJ2-1,many,TRBV28,TGTGCCAGCAGTTTACTTTGGGGGGCGAATGAGCAGTTCTTC,CASSLLWGANEQFF
TRBD2,TRBJ2-3,many,TRBV2,TGTGCCAGCAGCGCCAGCGGGAGTCGGGTTACAGATACGCAGTATTTT,CASSASGSRVTDTQYF
NA,TRBJ2-1,many,TRBV12-3/TRBV12-4,TGTGCCAGCATCCCGGGATCAACGCCGGAGAATGAGCAGTTCTTC,CASIPGSTPENEQFF
TRBD1,TRBJ1-1,many,TRBV28,TGTGCCAGCAGTTTAAATTTCTGGGACAGGAACACTGAAGCTTTCTTT,CASSLNFWDRNTEAFF
TRBD2,TRBJ2-5,NA,TRBV2,TGTGCCAGCACCCCGGGACTAGCACAAGAGACCCAGTACTTC,CASTPGLAQETQYF
TRBD1,TRBJ2-7,many,TRBV28,TGTGCCAGCAGGATTCAGGGGGCAAGGACCTACGAGCAGTACTTC,CASRIQGARTYEQYF
TRBD1,TRBJ1-2,once,TRBV20-1,TGCAGTGCTTCGGGACAGGGAGATGCTAACTATGGCTACACCTTC,CSASGQGDANYGYTF
NA,TRBJ2-1,NA,TRBV2,TGTGCCAGCAGTGAACTGGGGGTCGAGCAGTTCTTC,CASSELGVEQFF
TRBD1,TRBJ2-7,many,TRBV27,TGTGCCAGCAGTTTCCGGGACAGGGCATACGAGCAGTACTTC,CASSFRDRAYEQYF
TRBD1,TRBJ1-4,many,TRBV18,TGTGCCAGCTCACCAGGACAGGGGGAAGGAAAACTGTTTTTT,CASSPGQGEGKLFF
TRBD1,TRBJ2-2,few,TRBV7-8,TGTGCCAGCAGCTTCCGGGACAGGGCGACCGGGGAGCTGTTTTTT,CASSFRDRATGELFF
NA,TRBJ1-4,few,TRBV5-5,TGTGCCAGCTTCAAACGGCAGGGACGGGAAAAACTGTTTTTT,CASFKRQGREKLFF
NA,TRBJ1-5,NA,TRBV7-9,TGTGCCAGCAGTAGACCGACCAGCAATCAGCCCCAGCATTTT,CASSRPTSNQPQHF
NA,TRBJ1-1,NA,TRBV29-1,TGCAGCTCGACGGGAGGGGCCACTGAAACTTTCTTT,CSSTGGATETFF
NA,TRBJ2-1,many,TRBV2,TGTGCCAGCAGACCGGACGGGAATGAGCAGTTCTTC,CASRPDGNEQFF
NA,TRBJ2-7,many,TRBV10-3,TGTGCCACCGAGGACGTAAACTCCTACGAGCAGTACTTC,CATEDVNSYEQYF
TRBD1,TRBJ1-4,NA,TRBV13,TGTGCCAGCAGCTCCCGGCCCAAGGGGGCTGATGAAAAACTGTTTTTT,CASSSRPKGADEKLFF
TRBD1,TRBJ2-7,many,TRBV11-2,TGTGCCAGCAGCTTAGCGACAGGGGTTGCCTACGAGCAGTACTTC,CASSLATGVAYEQYF
NA,TRBJ2-7,many,TRBV3-1,TGTGCCAGCAGCCAACCGAGGGGCGAGCAGTACTTC,CASSQPRGEQYF
NA,TRBJ2-7,many,TRBV18,TGTGCCAGCTCAGCAGGGGAAATAGGCTACGAGCAGTACTTC,CASSAGEIGYEQYF
NA,TRBJ2-7,few,TRBV20-1,TGCAGTGCCCCCAGTTCCTACGAGCAGTACTTC,CSAPSSYEQYF
TRBD2,TRBJ2-1,few,TRBV7-8,TGTGCCAGCAGCTTCAGCGGGGGGGGTGAGCAGTTCTTC,CASSFSGGGEQFF
NA,TRBJ2-1,few,TRBV14,TGTGCCAGCAGCCAAGATGGCTGGCCGGAGACCTACAATGAGCAGTTCTTC,CASSQDGWPETYNEQFF
TRBD2,TRBJ2-1,many,TRBV2,TGTGCCAGCAGGCAAGGGACTAGCCCAAGCTCCTACAATGAGCAGTTCTTC,CASRQGTSPSSYNEQFF
TRBD1,TRBJ2-1,few,TRBV18,TGTGCCAGCTCACAAGTGGGACAGGGTGGCTACAATGAGCAGTTCTTC,CASSQVGQGGYNEQFF
TRBD2,TRBJ2-2,many,TRBV28,TGTGCCAGCAGTACTAGCGGGAGTGGTACCGGGGAGCTGTTTTTT,CASSTSGSGTGELFF
NA,TRBJ2-1,once,TRBV7-8,TGTGCCAGCAGCTTAGATCCAGTTTTGGATGAGCAGTTCTTC,CASSLDPVLDEQFF
TRBD2,TRBJ2-1,NA,TRBV5-1,TGCGCCAGCAGCGTGGGACTAGCGGGAGGGCGGTACAATGAGCAGTTCTTC,CASSVGLAGGRYNEQFF
TRBD2,TRBJ2-7,NA,TRBV18,TGTGCCAGCTCATCCTACGAATCGACTAGCGGGGGCTTCTCCTACGAGCAGTACTTC,CASSSYESTSGGFSYEQYF
TRBD2,TRBJ2-5,NA,TRBV7-9,TGTGCCAGCAGCTTAGTTTTAGCGGGACAAGAGACCCAGTACTTC,CASSLVLAGQETQYF
TRBD1,TRBJ2-1,few,TRBV7-3,TGTGCCAGCAGCTTAAATCAGGGGGCAGGGAATGAGCAGTTCTTC,CASSLNQGAGNEQFF
TRBD1,TRBJ1-5,many,TRBV28,TGTGCCAGCAGTCCCACCCCCACAGGGGTCCAGCCCCAGCATTTT,CASSPTPTGVQPQHF
NA,TRBJ2-1,few,TRBV12-3/TRBV12-4,TGTGCCAGCAGTTTACGGACAGTACAGTACAATGAGCAGTTCTTC,CASSLRTVQYNEQFF
NA,TRBJ1-6,many,TRBV6-1,TGTGCCAGCAGTCCTCAAGGGACCGGGGGTTCACCCCTCCACTTT,CASSPQGTGGSPLHF
TRBD1,TRBJ2-4,many,TRBV2,TGTGCCAGCAGAGCCCTCCGGGACAGCCGAAACATTCAGTACTTC,CASRALRDSRNIQYF
NA,TRBJ1-1,NA,TRBV10-3,TGTGCCATCAGGGGGGGGGCAAACTTAAACACTGAAGCTTTCTTT,CAIRGGANLNTEAFF
NA,TRBJ1-1,many,TRBV2,TGTGCCAGCAGAGATAGGACATCGAACACTGAAGCTTTCTTT,CASRDRTSNTEAFF
NA,TRBJ1-1,many,TRBV3-1,TGTGCCAGCAGCCACCTCCCTGGGGGGAACACTGAAGCTTTCTTT,CASSHLPGGNTEAFF
TRBD1,TRBJ2-2,NA,TRBV25-1,TGTGCCAGCACCCCGGACAGGGGGCGCTTCGTGAACACCGGGGAGCTGTTTTTT,CASTPDRGRFVNTGELFF
NA,TRBJ1-5,many,TRBV3-1,TGTGCCAGCAGCCCTCGCCGGGGGTGGCCCCAGCATTTT,CASSPRRGWPQHF
TRBD2,TRBJ2-1,few,TRBV29-1,TGCAGCGTTGAAGATCGGGCTAGCGGGAGAGTCTACAATGAGCAGTTCTTC,CSVEDRASGRVYNEQFF
TRBD1,TRBJ2-2,NA,TRBV24-1,TGTGCCACCAGTGATGAGGGACAGGGAATAGGTGACACCGGGGAGCTGTTTTTT,CATSDEGQGIGDTGELFF
NA,TRBJ2-1,NA,TRBV2,TGTGCCAGCAGTGATGCAGGGCCCTTAAATGAGCAGTTCTTC,CASSDAGPLNEQFF
NA,TRBJ2-5,few,TRBV7-8,TGTGCCAGCAGCTTAGGGGATGGGCGCATGGGACAAAAGACCCAGTACTTC,CASSLGDGRMGQKTQYF
TRBD1,TRBJ1-4,few,TRBV27,TGTGCCAGCAGTACCCAGGGGGGAGGCGGCGAAAAACTGTTTTTT,CASSTQGGGGEKLFF
NA,TRBJ2-1,NA,TRBV12-3/TRBV12-4,TGTGCCAGCAAAGAGGAATGGCTGGATTCTTCCGGGTTCTTC,CASKEEWLDSSGFF
TRBD1,TRBJ1-5,NA,TRBV19,TGTGCCAGTAGTCAAATGACAGGGCAGGGGCAGCCCCAGCATTTT,CASSQMTGQGQPQHF